This TCR beta chain was documented in a study of control samples from healthy donors and cancer patients. Produced via immunoSEQ multiplex PCR; TCRdb's table is partial and in-frame only. The repertoire holds about 410,000 clones, with 80% to 95% as singletons. The ends were cut back, 0 bases at V and 9 bases at J, with 9 bases in the middle. This CDR3 has 14 residues. The germline gives CDR1 LGHNA, CDR2 YSLEER. This chain links TRBV4-3 with TRBJ1-6, with a possible D match to TRBD1 (6 bases). This clonotype was sampled from a man in his forties or fifties with head and neck cancer. Sequenced sample: PBMCs. The CDR3, as DNA: TGCGCCAGCAGCCAAGATTTGGGGGCTTCACCCCTCCACTTT. It is translated as CASSQDLGASPLHF.